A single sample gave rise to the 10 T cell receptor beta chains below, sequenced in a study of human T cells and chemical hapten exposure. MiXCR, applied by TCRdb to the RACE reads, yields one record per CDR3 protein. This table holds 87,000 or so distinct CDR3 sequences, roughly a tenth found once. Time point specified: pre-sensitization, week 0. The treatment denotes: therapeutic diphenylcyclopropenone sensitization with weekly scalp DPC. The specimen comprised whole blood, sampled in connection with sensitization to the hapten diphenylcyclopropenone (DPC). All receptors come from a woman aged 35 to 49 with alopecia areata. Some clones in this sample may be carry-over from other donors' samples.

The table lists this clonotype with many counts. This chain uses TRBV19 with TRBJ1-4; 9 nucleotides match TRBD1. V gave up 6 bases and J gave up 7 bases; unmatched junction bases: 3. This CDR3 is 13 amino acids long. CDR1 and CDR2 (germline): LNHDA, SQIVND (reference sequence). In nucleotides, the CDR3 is TGTGCCAGTAGCCTACAGGGGGCTGAAAAACTGTTTTTT. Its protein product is CASSLQGAEKLFF.

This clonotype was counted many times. CDR3 in DNA: TGTGCCAGCAGCTCTCCCAACGGGGGGGGAGCTTTCTTT. The encoded protein is CASSSPNGGGAFF. The V call is TRBV7-2, the J call TRBJ1-1, with D possibly matching TRBD1 (5 bases). Trimming shortened V by 4 bases and J by 10 bases, and 16 bases separated the two germline ends. Germline CDR1 and CDR2: SGHTA and FQGNSA. CDR3 length equals 13 residues.

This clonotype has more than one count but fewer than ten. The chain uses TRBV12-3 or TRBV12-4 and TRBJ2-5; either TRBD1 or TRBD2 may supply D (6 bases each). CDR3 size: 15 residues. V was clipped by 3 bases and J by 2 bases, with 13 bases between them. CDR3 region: CASSFGGRQQETQYF. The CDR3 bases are TGTGCCAGCAGTTTTGGGGGGCGCCAGCAAGAGACCCAGTACTTC.

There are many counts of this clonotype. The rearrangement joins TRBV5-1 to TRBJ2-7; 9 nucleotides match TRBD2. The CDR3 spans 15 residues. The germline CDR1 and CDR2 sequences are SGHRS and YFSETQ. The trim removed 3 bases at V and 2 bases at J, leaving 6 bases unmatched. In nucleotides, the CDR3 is TGCGCCAGCAGCTCCGGGACTAGCCAGACCTACGAGCAGTACTTC. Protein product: CASSSGTSQTYEQYF.

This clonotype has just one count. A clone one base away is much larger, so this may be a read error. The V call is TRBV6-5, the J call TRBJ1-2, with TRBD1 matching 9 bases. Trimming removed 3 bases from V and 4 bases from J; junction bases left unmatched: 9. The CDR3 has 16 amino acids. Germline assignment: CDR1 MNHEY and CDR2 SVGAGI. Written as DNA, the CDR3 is TGTGCCAGCAGTTATTCCCGGACAGGGGAGGGCTATGGCTACACCTTC. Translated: CASSYSRTGEGYGYTF.

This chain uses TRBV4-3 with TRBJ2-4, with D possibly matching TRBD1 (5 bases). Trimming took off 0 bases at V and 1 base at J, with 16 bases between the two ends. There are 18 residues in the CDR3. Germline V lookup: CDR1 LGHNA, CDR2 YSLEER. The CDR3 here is CASSQDPQGWAAKNIQYF. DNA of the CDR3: TGCGCCAGCAGCCAAGACCCTCAGGGTTGGGCGGCCAAAAACATTCAGTACTTC.

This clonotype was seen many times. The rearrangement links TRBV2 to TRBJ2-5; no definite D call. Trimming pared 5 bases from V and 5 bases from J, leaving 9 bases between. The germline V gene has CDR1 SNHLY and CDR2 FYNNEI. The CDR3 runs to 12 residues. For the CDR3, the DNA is TGTGCCAGCAGTCGAGCTCTTGAGACCCAGTACTTC. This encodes CASSRALETQYF.

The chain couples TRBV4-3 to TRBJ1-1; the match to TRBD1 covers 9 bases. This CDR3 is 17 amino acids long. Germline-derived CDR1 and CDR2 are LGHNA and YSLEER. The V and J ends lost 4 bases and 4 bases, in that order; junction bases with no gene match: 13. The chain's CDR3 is CASSRKTGGSFSTEAFF. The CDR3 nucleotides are TGCGCCAGCAGCCGGAAAACAGGGGGCTCTTTTAGCACTGAAGCTTTCTTT.

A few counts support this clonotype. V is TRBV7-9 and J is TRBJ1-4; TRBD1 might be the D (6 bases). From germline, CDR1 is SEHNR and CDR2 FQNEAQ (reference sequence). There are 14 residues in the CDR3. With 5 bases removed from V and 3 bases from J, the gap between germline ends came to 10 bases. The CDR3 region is CASSVQGSNEKLFF. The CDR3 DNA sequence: TGTGCCAGCAGCGTACAGGGCTCTAATGAAAAACTGTTTTTT. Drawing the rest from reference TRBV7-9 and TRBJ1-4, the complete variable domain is DTGVSQNPRHKITKRGQNVTFRCDPISEHNRLYWYRQTLGQGPEFLTYFQNEAQLEKSRLLSDRFSAERPKGSFSTLEIQRTEQGDSAMYLCASSVQGSNEKLFFGSGTQLSVL.

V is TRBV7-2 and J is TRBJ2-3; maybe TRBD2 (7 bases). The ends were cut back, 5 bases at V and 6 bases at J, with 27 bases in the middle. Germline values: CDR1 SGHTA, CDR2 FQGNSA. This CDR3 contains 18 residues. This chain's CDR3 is CASSLPGGEGGLSDTQYF. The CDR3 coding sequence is TGTGCCAGCAGCCTACCGGGCGGAGAGGGGGGGCTGTCGGATACGCAGTATTTT.